This T cell receptor (beta chain) was documented in a study of PD-L1 blockade in urothelial cancer. Germline V gene data show CDR1 as SGDLS and CDR2 as YYNGEE. V dropped 4 bases and J dropped 1; count of bases not matched to a gene: 6. There are 16 residues in the CDR3. Method: immunoSEQ multiplex PCR; TCRdb's copy keeps in-frame clones and lacks some. The table has some 77,000 clones, 75% to 90% seen once. Specimen: PBMCs, collected around atezolizumab (anti-PD-L1) treatment. The rearrangement joins TRBV9 to TRBJ2-3, with 10 nucleotides matching TRBD2. This sequence originates from a woman between 65 and 79 years old with urothelial cancer. CDR3 in DNA: TGTGCCAGCAGCCCTCCTAGCGGGGGCCGCACAGATACGCAGTATTTT. Protein product: CASSPPSGGRTDTQYF.